A single sample is the source of the 21 T cell receptor beta chains below, sequenced in a study of Tregs in tolerant kidney transplant recipients. Some clones are missing from TCRdb's copy, which holds only in-frame ones; the method was immunoSEQ multiplex PCR. This sample has under 300,000 clones, with around 82% found just once. Material for sequencing was CD4+ T cells from blood. Source of these receptors: a human donor in good health.

This clone has only a few counts. The J gene is TRBJ2-7, the V gene TRBV19; unclear D gene. Trimming took off 2 bases at V and 3 bases at J, with 8 bases between the two ends. The CDR3 is made up of 13 amino acids. CDR1 LNHDA and CDR2 SQIVND come from the germline V gene (reference sequence). CDR3 coding DNA: TGTGCCAGTAGTATAAGTGTTTTCTACGAGCAGTACTTC. Translation gives CASSISVFYEQYF.

The chain carries TRBV19 and TRBJ2-1, with 7 bases fitting TRBD2. The CDR3 spans 16 residues. V trimming: 0 bases; J trimming: 0 bases; junction bases outside the gene matches: 2. CDR1 LNHDA and CDR2 SQIVND come from the germline V gene (reference sequence). The DNA of the CDR3 is TGTGCCAGTAGTATAGATGGCGGGAGCTCCTACAATGAGCAGTTCTTC. Protein product: CASSIDGGSSYNEQFF.

The chain is built from TRBV14 and TRBJ2-5; TRBD1 aligns across 10 bases. The junction had 12 bases not matched to a gene; V was cut back by 1 base and J by 7 bases. The CDR3 length is 17 residues. The germline V gene has CDR1 SGHDN and CDR2 FVKESK. This CDR3 reads CASSQGPRQGAQLTQYF. The CDR3 DNA is TGTGCCAGCAGCCAAGGACCGCGACAGGGGGCTCAATTGACCCAGTACTTC.

As regards this clone: Other DNA sequences in the same sample also yield this CDR3. V is TRBV4-1 and J is TRBJ2-5; D call uncertain. V was shortened by 5 bases and J by 2 bases, with 12 bases between the two germline ends. This CDR3 spans 14 amino acids. Germline lookup yields CDR1 MGHRA and CDR2 YSYEKL. This chain's CDR3 is CASSSTGQQETQYF. In nucleotides, the CDR3 is TGCGCCAGCAGCTCGACGGGCCAACAAGAGACCCAGTACTTC.

The chain uses TRBV27 and TRBJ2-6; 10 positions match TRBD1. The CDR3 runs to 17 residues. The V and J ends lost 4 bases and 0 bases, in that order; junction bases with no gene match: 3. Germline lookup yields CDR1 MNHEY and CDR2 SMNVEV (reference sequence). Written as DNA, the CDR3 is TGTGCCAGCAGTTCCCGGACAGGGGGCTCTGGGGCCAACGTCCTGACTTTC. Its protein is CASSSRTGGSGANVLTF.

The chain couples TRBV19 to TRBJ1-2; D is possibly TRBD1 (5 bases). Germline V gene lookup returns CDR1 LNHDA and CDR2 SQIVND (reference sequence). The CDR3 totals 15 residues. The V end lost 3 bases, the J end lost 1 base, and 12 bases lay between the germline ends. CDR3 region: CASSIGGGDNYGYTF. As DNA, the CDR3 is TGTGCCAGTAGTATTGGCGGGGGAGATAACTATGGCTACACCTTC.

V and J are TRBV4-1 and TRBJ1-5; 9 positions agree with TRBD1. CDR1 and CDR2 (germline): MGHRA, YSYEKL. The CDR3 spans 15 residues. V dropped 3 bases and J dropped 5; count of bases not matched to a gene: 5. The CDR3 sequence: CASSHTGQGDQPQHF. The DNA for the CDR3 is TGCGCCAGCAGCCACACGGGACAGGGTGATCAGCCCCAGCATTTT.

This chain links TRBV5-8 with TRBJ2-3; 8 bases fit TRBD1. Germline CDR1 reads SGHTS; CDR2 reads YDEGEE. There are 14 residues in the CDR3. V dropped 0 bases and J dropped 3; count of bases not matched to a gene: 0. The CDR3 region is CASSLDRGTDTQYF. DNA of the CDR3: TGTGCCAGCAGCTTGGACAGGGGGACAGATACGCAGTATTTT.

The chain recombines TRBV7-9 with TRBJ2-1; tentatively, D is TRBD1 (5 bases). The germline CDR1 and CDR2 sequences are SEHNR and FQNEAQ (reference sequence). V lost 5 bases, J lost 8 bases, and 13 bases lay in between. The CDR3 has 13 amino acids. The chain's CDR3 is CASSHRARDEQFF. DNA for the CDR3: TGTGCCAGCAGCCATCGGGCCAGGGATGAGCAGTTCTTC.

In regard to this clone: One end of the junction fails to match germline, which may point to a read error. The V and J genes are TRBV4-1 and TRBJ1-2, with D perhaps TRBD1 (5 bases). The CDR3 spans 13 residues. Germline loops: CDR1 MGHRA, CDR2 YSYEKL. The CDR3 region is CASSQRSGVRAYF. The DNA for the CDR3 is TGCGCCAGCAGCCAAAGATCCGGGGTCAGGGCATATTTC.

The rearrangement links TRBV5-6 to TRBJ1-2, with D possibly TRBD1 on 5 matching bases. This CDR3 is built from 15 residues. Per the germline V gene, CDR1 is SGHDT and CDR2 is YYEEEE. The germline V and J ends were trimmed by 4 bases and 0 bases, with 13 bases remaining between them. DNA for the CDR3: TGTGCCAGCAGCCCAGCGGGGCGGCCTAACTATGGCTACACCTTC. It codes for CASSPAGRPNYGYTF.

The chain uses TRBV18 and TRBJ1-3; weak D call: TRBD1 (6 bases). The germline V gene encodes CDR1 KGHSH and CDR2 LQKENI. The CDR3 sequence is 16 residues long. The V end lost 1 base, the J end lost 4 bases, and 14 bases lay between the germline ends. The CDR3 region is CASSPQQQGSGNTIYF. CDR3 in DNA: TGTGCCAGCTCACCACAGCAACAGGGCTCGGGAAACACCATATATTTT.

The J gene is TRBJ2-1, the V gene TRBV15, with a tentative D call TRBD2 (5 bases). The CDR3 has 14 residues. CDR1 LNHNV and CDR2 YYDKDF come from the germline V gene (reference sequence). V lost 0 bases to trimming and J lost 8 bases, with 11 bases between them. The CDR3 coding sequence is TGTGCCACCAGCAGAGATACGGGGTCGGATGAGCAGTTCTTC. Translating it yields CATSRDTGSDEQFF.

This clone was counted only a few times. V and J are TRBV4-1 and TRBJ1-5; D remains ambiguous. CDR1 and CDR2 (germline): MGHRA, YSYEKL. The CDR3 is 13 residues long. The V end was cut by 4 bases, the J end by 1 base, with 5 bases between. In nucleotides, the CDR3 is TGCGCCAGCAGCCGGGAGAGCAATCAGCCCCAGCATTTT. Residues: CASSRESNQPQHF.

This chain joins TRBV29-1 and TRBJ2-2; 12 bases line up with TRBD2. Germline trimming cut 6 bases from V and 3 bases from J; bases unmatched to any gene: 2. The length of the CDR3 is 14 residues. Germline values: CDR1 SQVTM, CDR2 ANQGSEA. Here the CDR3 DNA reads TGCAGCGTAAGGACTAGCGGGGACACCGGGGAGCTGTTTTTT. Translating gives CSVRTSGDTGELFF.

The rearrangement joins TRBV4-1 to TRBJ2-5, with 7 bases fitting TRBD2. The CDR3 has 16 amino acids. Germline CDR1 and CDR2: MGHRA and YSYEKL. Losses at the gene ends were 4 bases for V and 2 bases for J; bases not matched to a gene: 10. CDR3 sequence: CASSPRLASPQETQYF. The CDR3 nucleotides are TGCGCCAGCAGCCCTCGACTAGCCTCACCTCAAGAGACCCAGTACTTC.

This rearrangement joins TRBV6-6 to TRBJ2-7; 8 nucleotides line up with TRBD1. V lost 4 bases to trimming and J lost 3 bases; unmatched junction nucleotides: 8. This CDR3 has 15 amino acids. The germline CDR1 and CDR2 sequences are MNHNY and SVGAGI (reference sequence). CDR3 amino acids: CASSSGQGRFYEQYF. The DNA of the CDR3 is TGTGCCAGCAGTTCTGGACAGGGACGGTTCTACGAGCAGTACTTC.

The rearrangement joins TRBV2 to TRBJ2-5; D is undetermined. CDR3 length: 12 amino acids. CDR1 SNHLY and CDR2 FYNNEI come from the germline V gene. V shed 4 bases and J shed 5 bases, with 8 bases lying between them. The CDR3 DNA sequence: TGTGCCAGCAGTGGGCAGAGGGAGACCCAGTACTTC. Its translation is CASSGQRETQYF. The full variable domain, completed using reference TRBV2 and TRBJ2-5, is EPEVTQTPSHQVTQMGQEVILRCVPISNHLYFYWYRQILGQKVEFLVSFYNNEISEKSEIFDDQFSVERPDGSNFTLKIRSTKLEDSAMYFCASSGQRETQYFGPGTRLLVL.

This rearrangement joins TRBV6-5 to TRBJ2-3; D remains ambiguous. The CDR3 runs to 15 residues. Per germline, CDR1 MNHEY and CDR2 SVGAGI. V lost 0 bases to trimming and J lost 3 bases, with 10 bases between them. DNA for the CDR3: TGTGCCAGCAGTTACTCGTCCCGGCGGACAGATACGCAGTATTTT. Its protein is CASSYSSRRTDTQYF.

The rearrangement links TRBV19 to TRBJ2-1, with D possibly TRBD2 on 6 matching bases. The CDR3 runs 15 residues. Deletions cut 1 base from V and 6 bases from J, with 13 bases between. Germline assignment: CDR1 LNHDA and CDR2 SQIVND (reference sequence). The CDR3 loop reads CASSIGGRRVNEQFF. CDR3 in DNA: TGTGCCAGTAGTATAGGGGGGAGGAGAGTCAATGAGCAGTTCTTC.

This clone was recorded once. This sequence joins TRBV30 and TRBJ2-1, with TRBD2 identical over 15 bases. Germline loops: CDR1 GTSNPN, CDR2 SVGIG (reference sequence). V was pared by 2 bases and J by 4 bases, with 9 bases of the junction left unmatched. The CDR3 runs 18 residues. As DNA, the CDR3 is TGTGCCTGGAGTTCGGGACTAGCGGGAGGAGGCTGGTACAATGAGCAGTTCTTC. Its translation: CAWSSGLAGGGWYNEQFF. The full variable domain, its missing parts supplied by reference TRBV30 and TRBJ2-1, is SQTIHQWPATLVQPVGSPLSLECTVEGTSNPNLYWYRQAAGRGLQLLFYSVGIGQISSEVPQNLSASRPQDRQFILSSKKLLLSDSGFYLCAWSSGLAGGGWYNEQFFGPGTRLTVL.